The 7 T cell receptor beta chains below were found in one sample sequenced in a study of blood T cell repertoires in COVID-19. The repertoire was sequenced with immunoSEQ multiplex PCR; TCRdb's copy has only in-frame clones and lacks some. Seen here are 450,000 or so clones, about 90% observed once, and the top ten hold 0.75% to 0.85%. Sample: peripheral blood. All receptors come from a man aged 18-30 years with COVID-19, enrolled during active disease.

The V gene is TRBV24-1, the J gene TRBJ2-6; D might be TRBD1 (6 bases). This CDR3 comprises 18 residues. CDR1 and CDR2 from the germline V gene are KGHDR and SFDVKD. V was pared by 5 bases and J by 0 bases, with 16 bases between. CDR3 sequence: CATSARTATISGANVLTF. The CDR3 bases are TGTGCCACCAGTGCTAGGACAGCCACTATCTCTGGGGCCAACGTCCTGACTTTC.

About this clone itself: The sample holds other DNA sequences that translate to the same CDR3. The chain's CDR3 is CASRRGTGSYEQYF. DNA of the CDR3: TGTGCCAGCAGGAGGGGGACAGGGTCCTACGAGCAGTACTTC. The chain joins TRBV6-5 to TRBJ2-7, with 9 bases identical to TRBD1. The CDR3 covers 14 residues. The germline V gene has CDR1 MNHEY and CDR2 SVGAGI. Losses at the gene ends were 6 bases for V and 1 base for J; bases not matched to a gene: 4.

This chain links TRBV27 with TRBJ1-1, with 11 bases fitting TRBD1. V trimming: 2 bases; J trimming: 4 bases; junction bases outside the gene matches: 3. The length of the CDR3 is 15 residues. Germline loops: CDR1 MNHEY, CDR2 SMNVEV (reference sequence). The CDR3 DNA follows: TGTGCCAGCAGTTTAATCGGGACAGGGGGCACTGAAGCTTTCTTT. It is translated as CASSLIGTGGTEAFF.

The sample holds one count of this clone. The chain combines TRBV5-1 with TRBJ2-7, with a possible D match to TRBD2 (5 bases). The CDR3 totals 13 residues. Germline CDR1 SGHRS, CDR2 YFSETQ. Trimming stripped 4 bases from V and 7 bases from J, with 15 bases between. The CDR3 nucleotides are TGCGCCAGCAGCCCGGTCGTTGGCGGGGAGCAGTACTTC. Residues: CASSPVVGGEQYF.

The chain combines TRBV15 with TRBJ2-7; D is undetermined. This CDR3 contains 13 residues. Deletions cut 0 bases from V and 4 bases from J, with 7 bases between. CDR1 is LNHNV, CDR2 YYDKDF, per germline (reference sequence). The CDR3 coding sequence is TGTGCCACCAGCAGAGATCAGGTGTACGAGCAGTACTTC. Its protein product is CATSRDQVYEQYF.

J is TRBJ1-2 and V is TRBV7-8, with 10 bases aligning to TRBD1. J was trimmed by 8 bases and V by 1 base; bases with no gene match: 7. There are 15 residues in the CDR3. Germline CDR1 is SGHVS and CDR2 is FQNEAQ. The DNA of the CDR3 is TGTGCCAGCAGCTTAGTGGTGACAGGGGGCGCGGGCTACACCTTC. This translates into CASSLVVTGGAGYTF.

The genes are TRBV30 and TRBJ2-7, with a weak D call TRBD2 (5 bases). V was trimmed by 3 bases and J by 9 bases, leaving 15 bases between them. Germline V lookup: CDR1 GTSNPN, CDR2 SVGIG (reference sequence). This CDR3 spans 12 amino acids. The CDR3 nucleotides are TGTGCCTGGAGCCACGGCACGGGGAGGCAGTACTTC. Protein sequence: CAWSHGTGRQYF.